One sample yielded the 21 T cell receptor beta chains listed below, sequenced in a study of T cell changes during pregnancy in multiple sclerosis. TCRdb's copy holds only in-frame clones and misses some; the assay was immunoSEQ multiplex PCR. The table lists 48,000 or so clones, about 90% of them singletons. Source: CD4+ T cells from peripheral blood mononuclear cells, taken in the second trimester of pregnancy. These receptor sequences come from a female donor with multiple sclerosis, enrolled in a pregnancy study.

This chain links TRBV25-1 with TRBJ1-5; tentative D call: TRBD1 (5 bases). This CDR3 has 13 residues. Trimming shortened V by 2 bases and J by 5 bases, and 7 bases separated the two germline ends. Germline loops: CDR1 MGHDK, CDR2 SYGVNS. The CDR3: CASSEPGDQPQHF. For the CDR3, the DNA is TGTGCCAGCAGTGAACCGGGGGATCAGCCCCAGCATTTT.

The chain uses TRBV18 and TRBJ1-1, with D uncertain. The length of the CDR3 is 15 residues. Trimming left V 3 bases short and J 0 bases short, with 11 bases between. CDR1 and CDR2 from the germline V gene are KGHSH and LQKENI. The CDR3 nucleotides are TGTGCCAGCTCACCCGACACGCAGATGAACACTGAAGCTTTCTTT. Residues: CASSPDTQMNTEAFF.

The CDR3 DNA follows: TGTGCCAGCAGCGCGGACAGGGGTAACACCATATATTTT. Residues: CASSADRGNTIYF. The gene calls are TRBV7-2 and TRBJ1-3, with TRBD1 matching 9 bases. The germline V gene encodes CDR1 SGHTA and CDR2 FQGNSA. V lost 5 bases to trimming and J lost 7 bases; unmatched junction nucleotides: 3. The CDR3 is 13 amino acids.

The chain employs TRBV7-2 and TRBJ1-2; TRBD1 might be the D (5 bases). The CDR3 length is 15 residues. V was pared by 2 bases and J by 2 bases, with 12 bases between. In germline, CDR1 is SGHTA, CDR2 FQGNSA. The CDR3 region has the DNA TGTGCCAGCAGCTTAAGGGGAGGGCAGAACTATGGCTACACCTTC. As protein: CASSLRGGQNYGYTF. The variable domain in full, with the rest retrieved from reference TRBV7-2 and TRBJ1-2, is GAGVSQSPSNKVTEKGKDVELRCDPISGHTALYWYRQSLGQGLEFLIYFQGNSAPDKSGLPSDRFSAERTGGSVSTLTIQRTQQEDSAVYLCASSLRGGQNYGYTFGSGTRLTVV.

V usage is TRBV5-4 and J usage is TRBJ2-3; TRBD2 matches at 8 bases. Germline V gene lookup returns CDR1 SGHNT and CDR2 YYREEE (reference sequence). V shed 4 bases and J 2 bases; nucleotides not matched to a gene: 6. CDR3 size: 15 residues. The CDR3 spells CASSLGLGDTDTQYF. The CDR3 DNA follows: TGTGCCAGCAGCCTGGGACTAGGGGACACAGATACGCAGTATTTT.

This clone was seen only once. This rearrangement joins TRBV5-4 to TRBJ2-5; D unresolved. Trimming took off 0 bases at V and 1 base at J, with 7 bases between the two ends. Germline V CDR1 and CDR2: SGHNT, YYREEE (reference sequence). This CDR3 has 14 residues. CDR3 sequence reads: CASSLDPGQETQYF. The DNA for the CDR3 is TGTGCCAGCAGCTTGGATCCCGGCCAAGAGACCCAGTACTTC.

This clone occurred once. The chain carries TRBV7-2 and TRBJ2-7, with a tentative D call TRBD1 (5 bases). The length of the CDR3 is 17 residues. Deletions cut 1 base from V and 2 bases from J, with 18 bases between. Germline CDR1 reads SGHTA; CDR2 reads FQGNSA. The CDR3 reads CASSLGGLSAGPYEQYF. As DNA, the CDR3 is TGTGCCAGCAGCTTAGGGGGTCTGTCGGCAGGGCCCTACGAGCAGTACTTC.

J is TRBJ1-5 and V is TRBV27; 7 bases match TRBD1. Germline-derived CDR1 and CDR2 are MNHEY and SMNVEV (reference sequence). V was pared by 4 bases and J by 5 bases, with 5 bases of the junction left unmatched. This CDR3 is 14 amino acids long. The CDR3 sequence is CASSSGQPYQPQHF. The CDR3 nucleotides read TGTGCCAGCAGTTCGGGACAGCCTTATCAGCCCCAGCATTTT.

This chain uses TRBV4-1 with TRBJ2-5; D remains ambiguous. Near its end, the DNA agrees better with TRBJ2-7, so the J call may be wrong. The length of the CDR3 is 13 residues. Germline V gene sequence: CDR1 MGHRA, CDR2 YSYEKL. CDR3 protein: CASSQDPIYEQYF. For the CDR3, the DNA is TGCGCCAGCAGCCAAGATCCAATCTACGAGCAGTACTTC.

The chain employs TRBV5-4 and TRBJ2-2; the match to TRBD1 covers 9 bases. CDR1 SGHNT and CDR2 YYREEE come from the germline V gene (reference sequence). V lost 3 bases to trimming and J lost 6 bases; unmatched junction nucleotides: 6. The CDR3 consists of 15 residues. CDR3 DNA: TGTGCCAGCAGCTCGGGGGACAGGGCATCCGGGGAGCTGTTTTTT. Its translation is CASSSGDRASGELFF. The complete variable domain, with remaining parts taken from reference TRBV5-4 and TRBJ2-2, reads ETGVTQSPTHLIKTRGQQVTLRCSSQSGHNTVSWYQQALGQGPQFIFQYYREEENGRGNFPPRFSGLQFPNYSSELNVNALELDDSALYLCASSSGDRASGELFFGEGSRLTVL.

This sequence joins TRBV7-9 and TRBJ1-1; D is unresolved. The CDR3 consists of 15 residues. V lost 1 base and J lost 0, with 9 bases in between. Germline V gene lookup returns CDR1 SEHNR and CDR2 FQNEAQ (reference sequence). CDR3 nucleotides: TGTGCCAGCAGCTTAGGCGGCAGCTTGAACACTGAAGCTTTCTTT. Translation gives CASSLGGSLNTEAFF.

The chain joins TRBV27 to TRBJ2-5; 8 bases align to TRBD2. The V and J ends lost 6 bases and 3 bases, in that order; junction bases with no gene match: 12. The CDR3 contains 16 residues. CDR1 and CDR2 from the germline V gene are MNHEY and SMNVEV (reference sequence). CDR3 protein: CASRNILGLGEETQYF. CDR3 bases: TGTGCCAGCAGGAACATCTTGGGACTAGGGGAAGAGACCCAGTACTTC.

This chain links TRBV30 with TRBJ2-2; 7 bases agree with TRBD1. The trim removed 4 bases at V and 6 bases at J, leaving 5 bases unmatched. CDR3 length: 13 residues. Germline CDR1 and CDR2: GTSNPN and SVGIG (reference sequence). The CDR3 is CAWNRQGAGELFF. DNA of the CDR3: TGTGCCTGGAACCGACAGGGTGCCGGGGAGCTGTTTTTT.

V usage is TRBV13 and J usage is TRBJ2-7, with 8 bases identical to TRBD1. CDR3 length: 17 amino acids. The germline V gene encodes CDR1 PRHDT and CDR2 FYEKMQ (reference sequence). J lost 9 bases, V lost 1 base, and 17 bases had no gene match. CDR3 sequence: CASSLATGANLPAPQYF. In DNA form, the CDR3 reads TGTGCCAGCAGCTTAGCGACAGGGGCTAATCTCCCCGCGCCGCAGTACTTC.

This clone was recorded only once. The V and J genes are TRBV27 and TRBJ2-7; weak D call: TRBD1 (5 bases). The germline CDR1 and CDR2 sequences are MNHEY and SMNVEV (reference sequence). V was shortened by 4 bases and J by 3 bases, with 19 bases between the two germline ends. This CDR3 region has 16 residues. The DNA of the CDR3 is TGTGCCAGCAGTTCCCTTGGCAGGGTCCTTTTCTACGAGCAGTACTTC. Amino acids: CASSSLGRVLFYEQYF.

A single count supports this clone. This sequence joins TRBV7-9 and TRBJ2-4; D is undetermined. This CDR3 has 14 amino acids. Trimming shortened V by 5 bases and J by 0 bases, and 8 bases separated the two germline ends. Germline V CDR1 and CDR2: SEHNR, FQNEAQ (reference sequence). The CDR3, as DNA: TGTGCCAGCAGCCCTCCGGGAGCCAAAAACATTCAGTACTTC. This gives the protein CASSPPGAKNIQYF.

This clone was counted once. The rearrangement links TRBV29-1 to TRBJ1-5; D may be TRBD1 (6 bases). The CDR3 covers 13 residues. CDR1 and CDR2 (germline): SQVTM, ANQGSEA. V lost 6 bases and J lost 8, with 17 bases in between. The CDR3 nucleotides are TGCAGCGTGAAAGACAGGCCCCAGGAGCCCCAGCATTTT. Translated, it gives CSVKDRPQEPQHF. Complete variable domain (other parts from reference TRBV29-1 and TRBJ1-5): SAVISQKPSRDICQRGTSLTIQCQVDSQVTMMFWYRQQPGQSLTLIATANQGSEATYESGFVIDKFPISRPNLTFSTLTVSNMSPEDSSIYLCSVKDRPQEPQHFGDGTRLSIL.

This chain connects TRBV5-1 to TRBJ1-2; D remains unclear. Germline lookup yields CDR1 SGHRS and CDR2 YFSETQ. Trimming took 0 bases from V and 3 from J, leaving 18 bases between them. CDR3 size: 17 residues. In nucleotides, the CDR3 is TGCGCCAGCAGCTTGGCCTACGCCTCCGGGTCCGACTATGGCTACACCTTC. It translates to CASSLAYASGSDYGYTF.

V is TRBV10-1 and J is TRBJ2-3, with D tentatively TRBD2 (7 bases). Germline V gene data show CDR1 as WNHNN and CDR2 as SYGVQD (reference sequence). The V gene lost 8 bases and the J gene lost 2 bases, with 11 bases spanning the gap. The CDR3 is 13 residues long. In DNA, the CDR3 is TGCGCCAGCGCGGGGGCGATCACAGATACGCAGTATTTT. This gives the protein CASAGAITDTQYF.

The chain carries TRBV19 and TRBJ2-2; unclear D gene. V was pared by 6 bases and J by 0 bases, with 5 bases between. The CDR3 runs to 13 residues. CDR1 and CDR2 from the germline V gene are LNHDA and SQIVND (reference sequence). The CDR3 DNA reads TGTGCCAGTAGGCAGTCGAACACCGGGGAGCTGTTTTTT. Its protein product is CASRQSNTGELFF.

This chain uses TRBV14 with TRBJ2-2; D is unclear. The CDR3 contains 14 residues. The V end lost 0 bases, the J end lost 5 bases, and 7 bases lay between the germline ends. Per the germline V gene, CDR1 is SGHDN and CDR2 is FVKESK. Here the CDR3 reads CASSQEFVTGELFF. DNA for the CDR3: TGTGCCAGCAGCCAAGAATTTGTAACCGGGGAGCTGTTTTTT.